This entry is about one TCR beta chain. The antigen is undetermined. The V and J ends lost 3 bases and 6 bases, in that order; junction bases with no gene match: 10. The CDR3 runs to 15 residues. CDR1 MNHEY and CDR2 SMNVEV come from the germline V gene (reference sequence). Regarding treatment: some 19 received Ad26.COV2.S at low or high dose, single or two shots; several received placebo; per-sample allocation not given. Following the first vaccine or placebo injection, samples were taken on day 63. This record comes from a study of Ad26.COV2.S vaccination and SARS-CoV-2 variants. Background on the study: Sample donor was a member of the COV1001 Ad26.COV2.S trial arm. The vaccine Ad26.COV2.S was put into the muscle once, or twice with 56 days between.

Study results and caveats: Similar non-spike TCR breadth was observed in recipients of vaccine and of placebo.

Some clones are missing from TCRdb's copy, which holds only in-frame ones; the method was immunoSEQ multiplex PCR. The table includes nearly 400,000 clones, roughly 90% detected once. The TCR sequence derives from a person aged 18-65 years who received the Ad26.COV2.S COVID-19 vaccine or a placebo. Sequencing was performed on peripheral blood, taken in a trial of Ad26.COV2.S vaccine versus placebo. The rearrangement links TRBV27 to TRBJ2-7; TRBD2 aligns across 8 bases. CDR3 in amino acids: CASSFFGRALREQYF. The DNA of the CDR3 is TGTGCCAGCAGTTTTTTCGGGAGGGCATTGCGCGAGCAGTACTTC.